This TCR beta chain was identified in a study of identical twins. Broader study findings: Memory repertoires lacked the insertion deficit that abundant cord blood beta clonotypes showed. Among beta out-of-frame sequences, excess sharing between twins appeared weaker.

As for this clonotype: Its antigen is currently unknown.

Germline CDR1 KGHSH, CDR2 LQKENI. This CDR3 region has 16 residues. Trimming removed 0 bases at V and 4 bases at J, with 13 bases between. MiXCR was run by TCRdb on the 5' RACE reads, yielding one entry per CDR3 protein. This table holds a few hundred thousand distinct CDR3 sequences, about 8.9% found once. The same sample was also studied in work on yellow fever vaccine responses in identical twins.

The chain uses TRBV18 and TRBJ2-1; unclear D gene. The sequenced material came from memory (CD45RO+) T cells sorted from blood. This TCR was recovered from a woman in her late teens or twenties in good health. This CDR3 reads CASSPPSIGSYNEQFF. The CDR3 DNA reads TGTGCCAGCTCACCACCATCGATAGGGTCGTACAATGAGCAGTTCTTC.